The next 7 T cell receptor beta chains were all read from a single sample in a study of T cell responses to AZD1222 COVID-19 vaccine. Some clones are missing from TCRdb's copy, which holds only in-frame ones; the method was immunoSEQ multiplex PCR. The sample shows roughly 150,000 clones, 90% of them seen only once. Sample: peripheral blood, taken on day 0 of AZD1222 vaccination. Receptor source: an adult in good health.

The rearrangement joins TRBV9 to TRBJ1-5; 7 bases match TRBD1. The CDR3 length is 14 residues. V trimming: 3 bases; J trimming: 1 base; junction bases outside the gene matches: 1. Germline V gene lookup returns CDR1 SGDLS and CDR2 YYNGEE. The CDR3 sequence: CASSAGGSNQPQHF. CDR3 bases: TGTGCCAGCAGCGCAGGGGGGAGCAATCAGCCCCAGCATTTT.

The CDR3 DNA reads TGCGCCAGCAGCCAAGGTCAGGGCCCGAACACTGAAGCTTTCTTT. Translated, it gives CASSQGQGPNTEAFF. The chain is built from TRBV4-1 and TRBJ1-1; maybe TRBD1 (5 bases). V was shortened by 1 base and J by 1 base, with 10 bases between the two germline ends. The CDR3 has 15 residues. Germline V gene sequence: CDR1 MGHRA, CDR2 YSYEKL.

The chain recombines TRBV10-3 with TRBJ2-7, with D maybe TRBD1 (6 bases). This CDR3 is built from 14 residues. Germline CDR1 and CDR2: ENHRY and SYGVKD. Trimming stripped 8 bases from V and 3 bases from J, with 17 bases between. The DNA for the CDR3 is TGTGCCATCCAGATGGACAGCGTGAGCTACGAGCAGTACTTC. As protein: CAIQMDSVSYEQYF.

The table lists this clone with a count of one. The chain employs TRBV5-1 and TRBJ1-2; the D is unclear. Germline V gene sequence: CDR1 SGHRS, CDR2 YFSETQ. CDR3 size: 15 residues. The V gene lost 0 bases and the J gene lost 5 bases, with 14 bases spanning the gap. The CDR3 spells CASSLVLGPKYGYTF. The CDR3, as DNA: TGCGCCAGCAGCTTGGTTCTGGGCCCCAAATATGGCTACACCTTC.

This clone was seen once. The genes are TRBV28 and TRBJ2-7, with unresolved D. Trimming stripped 10 bases from V and 2 bases from J, with 12 bases between. The CDR3 is 12 residues long. CDR1 and CDR2 from the germline V gene are MDHEN and SYDVKM. CDR3 protein: CATQLRTYEQYF. The DNA for the CDR3 is TGTGCCACCCAGTTGAGGACCTACGAGCAGTACTTC.

CDR3 protein: CATSERDLYGYTF. CDR3 sequence (DNA): TGTGCCACCAGTGAGAGGGACCTCTATGGCTACACCTTC. The rearrangement uses TRBV24-1 and TRBJ1-2, with D possibly matching TRBD1 (5 bases). Germline CDR1 is KGHDR and CDR2 is SFDVKD. This CDR3 spans 13 amino acids. Trimming removed 4 bases at V and 4 bases at J, with 9 bases between.

The genes are TRBV3-1 (or the pseudogene TRBV3-2) and TRBJ1-2; D not resolved. CDR1 is LGHDT, CDR2 YNNKEL, per germline (reference sequence). V lost 0 bases and J 3 bases, leaving 5 bases between the germline ends. This CDR3 region has 13 residues. Here the CDR3 DNA reads TGTGCCAGCAGCCAAGAACGGGACTATGGCTACACCTTC. Amino acid sequence: CASSQERDYGYTF.